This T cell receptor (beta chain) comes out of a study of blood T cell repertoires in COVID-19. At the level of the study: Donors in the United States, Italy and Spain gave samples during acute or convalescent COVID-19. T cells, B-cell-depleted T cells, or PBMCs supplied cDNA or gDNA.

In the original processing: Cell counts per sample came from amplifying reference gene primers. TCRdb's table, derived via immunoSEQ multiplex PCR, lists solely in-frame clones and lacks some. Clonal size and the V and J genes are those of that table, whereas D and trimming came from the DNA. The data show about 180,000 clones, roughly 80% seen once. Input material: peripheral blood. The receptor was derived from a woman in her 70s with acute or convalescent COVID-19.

Here the CDR3 DNA reads TGTGCCTGGAGCCGGGGACAAAATCAGCCCCAGCATTTT. This translates into CAWSRGQNQPQHF. J is TRBJ1-5 and V is TRBV30, with TRBD1 as a possible D gene (6 bases). Trimming stripped 3 bases from V and 4 bases from J, with 10 bases between. This CDR3 is built from 13 residues. Per germline, CDR1 GTSNPN and CDR2 SVGIG (reference sequence).